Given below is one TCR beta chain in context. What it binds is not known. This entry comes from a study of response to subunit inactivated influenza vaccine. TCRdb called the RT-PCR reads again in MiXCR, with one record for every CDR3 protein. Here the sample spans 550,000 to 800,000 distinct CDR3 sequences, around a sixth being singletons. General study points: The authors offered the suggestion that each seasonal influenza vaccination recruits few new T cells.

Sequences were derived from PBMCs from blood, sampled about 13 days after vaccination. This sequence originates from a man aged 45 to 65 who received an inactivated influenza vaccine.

CDR3 sequence reads: CATSMGTGGNQPQHF. CDR3 DNA sequence: TGTGCCACCAGCATGGGGACAGGGGGCAATCAGCCCCAGCATTTT. The J gene is TRBJ1-5, the V gene TRBV15; TRBD1 aligns across 10 bases. V was clipped by 4 bases and J by 2 bases; unmatched bases: 2. CDR1 and CDR2 (germline): LNHNV, YYDKDF (reference sequence). This CDR3 contains 15 residues. Full variable domain (missing parts from reference TRBV15 and TRBJ1-5): DAMVIQNPRYQVTQFGKPVTLSCSQTLNHNVMYWYQQKSSQAPKLLFHYYDKDFNNEADTPDNFQSRRPNTSFCFLDIRSPGLGDTAMYLCATSMGTGGNQPQHFGDGTRLSIL.